The 15 T cell receptor beta chains reported below all come from one sample, sequenced in a study of cytomegalovirus exposure and HLA in healthy donors. Primers: 60 Vbeta forward and 13 Jbeta reverse. The method was immunoSEQ multiplex PCR; TCRdb's version includes in-frame clones alone and lacks a portion of them. This table has 100,000 to 150,000 clones, around 75% appearing once. The specimen was PBMCs. All receptors derive from a woman aged 45-59 years in good health and CMV-seronegative.

The V and J genes are TRBV6-5 and TRBJ2-1; the D gene is possibly TRBD2 (6 bases). V lost 0 bases to trimming and J lost 5 bases, with 8 bases between them. Germline CDR1 is MNHEY and CDR2 is SVGAGI. The length of the CDR3 is 14 residues. CDR3 amino acids: CASSYSEGNNEQFF. Here the CDR3 DNA reads TGTGCCAGCAGTTACTCGGAGGGAAACAATGAGCAGTTCTTC.

This chain connects TRBV9 to TRBJ2-5; TRBD2 agrees at 7 bases. The ends lost 2 bases at V and 0 bases at J; junction bases unmatched: 7. In germline, CDR1 is SGDLS, CDR2 YYNGEE. This CDR3 is 16 amino acids long. The CDR3 sequence: CASSVGGWDHQETQYF. CDR3 sequence (DNA): TGTGCCAGCAGCGTGGGAGGGTGGGATCACCAAGAGACCCAGTACTTC. The whole variable domain, remainder taken from reference TRBV9 and TRBJ2-5, is DSGVTQTPKHLITATGQRVTLRCSPRSGDLSVYWYQQSLDQGLQFLIQYYNGEERAKGNILERFSAQQFPDLHSELNLSSLELGDSALYFCASSVGGWDHQETQYFGPGTRLLVL.

The gene calls are TRBV27 and TRBJ1-1; 7 bases match TRBD1. V dropped 5 bases and J dropped 6; count of bases not matched to a gene: 12. The CDR3 spans 15 residues. CDR1 and CDR2 from the germline V gene are MNHEY and SMNVEV (reference sequence). The CDR3: CASSLKRDRSPEAFF. The CDR3 DNA is TGTGCCAGCAGTCTTAAACGGGACAGAAGCCCTGAAGCTTTCTTT.

The chain carries TRBV7-9 and TRBJ1-3; D perhaps matches TRBD1 (6 bases). There are 16 residues in the CDR3. Germline V lookup: CDR1 SEHNR, CDR2 FQNEAQ (reference sequence). V lost 4 bases to trimming and J lost 4 bases, with 17 bases between them. The CDR3 loop reads CASSSRGGARGNTIYF. In nucleotides, the CDR3 is TGTGCCAGCAGCTCACGAGGGGGGGCGCGAGGAAACACCATATATTTT.

The chain is built from TRBV5-4 and TRBJ2-7; 8 nucleotides line up with TRBD2. This CDR3 comprises 16 residues. Germline-derived CDR1 and CDR2 are SGHNT and YYREEE (reference sequence). The ends lost 4 bases at V and 4 bases at J; junction bases unmatched: 13. This CDR3 is CASSPGGAPKLYEQYF. As DNA, the CDR3 is TGTGCCAGCAGCCCGGGGGGGGCCCCGAAACTTTACGAGCAGTACTTC.

The genes are TRBV4-1 and TRBJ1-1; 7 bases match TRBD1. Germline V gene sequence: CDR1 MGHRA, CDR2 YSYEKL. The CDR3 consists of 18 residues. V shed 1 base, J shed 4 bases, and the junction held 15 bases outside the gene matches. CDR3: CASSQGTGTENIGTEAFF. CDR3 coding DNA: TGCGCCAGCAGCCAAGGCACCGGGACAGAAAATATAGGCACTGAAGCTTTCTTT.

J is TRBJ2-2 and V is TRBV7-9; unclear D gene. The length of the CDR3 is 12 residues. CDR1 and CDR2 from the germline V gene are SEHNR and FQNEAQ (reference sequence). The V end lost 5 bases, the J end lost 1 base, and 2 bases lay between the germline ends. The CDR3 DNA reads TGTGCCAGCAGCCTGAACACCGGGGAGCTGTTTTTT. Translating it yields CASSLNTGELFF.

The chain is built from TRBV6-5 and TRBJ2-5, with a weak D call TRBD1 (6 bases). Germline CDR1 is MNHEY and CDR2 is SVGAGI. V lost 11 bases and J lost 5, with 18 bases in between. This CDR3 has 13 residues. The CDR3 spells CAAKGGPRETQYF. CDR3 DNA: TGTGCCGCCAAAGGGGGACCGAGGGAGACCCAGTACTTC.

This sequence joins TRBV11-3 and TRBJ2-5; D is unclear. Trimming stripped 4 bases from V and 5 bases from J, with 14 bases between. Per the germline V gene, CDR1 is SGHNT and CDR2 is YENEEA. The CDR3 runs to 14 residues. The CDR3 DNA reads as TGTGCCAGCAGCTCCCCCACACAATCGGAGACCCAGTACTTC. This translates into CASSSPTQSETQYF.

The J gene is TRBJ1-1, the V gene TRBV14; 7 bases agree with TRBD1. Trimming took 1 base from V and 2 from J; bases not matched to a gene: 13. CDR3 length: 18 residues. The germline V gene encodes CDR1 SGHDN and CDR2 FVKESK. CDR3 sequence (DNA): TGTGCCAGCAGCCAAGTCAGACTCACAGGGGTTGGAAACACTGAAGCTTTCTTT. Residues: CASSQVRLTGVGNTEAFF.

A single count supports this clone. This chain joins TRBV2 and TRBJ2-7, with D uncertain. The V gene lost 6 bases and the J gene lost 6 bases, with 9 bases spanning the gap. The CDR3 has 11 amino acids. Germline V gives CDR1 SNHLY, CDR2 FYNNEI. The CDR3 sequence: CASRTSLEQYF. The CDR3 coding sequence is TGTGCCAGCAGGACTTCCCTCGAGCAGTACTTC.

This sequence joins TRBV29-1 and TRBJ2-6; TRBD1 is a possible D gene (5 bases). In germline, CDR1 is SQVTM, CDR2 ANQGSEA. Trimming pared 7 bases from V and 0 bases from J, leaving 16 bases between. The CDR3 covers 16 residues. The CDR3 DNA reads TGCAGCGGCGTCGGTATTGACAGCTCTGGGGCCAACGTCCTGACTTTC. Encoded protein: CSGVGIDSSGANVLTF.

A word on this clone: This specimen includes other DNA sequences encoding the same CDR3. The gene calls are TRBV5-4 and TRBJ1-2; 7 bases agree with TRBD1. Per germline, CDR1 SGHNT and CDR2 YYREEE (reference sequence). This CDR3 is 13 amino acids long. Trimming cost V 0 bases and J 5 bases; bases outside gene matches: 1. The CDR3 reads CASSLDRGYGYTF. The CDR3 DNA is TGTGCCAGCAGCTTGGACAGGGGATATGGCTACACCTTC.

The rearrangement joins TRBV6-4 to TRBJ2-6; D is unclear. Germline-derived CDR1 and CDR2 are MRHNA and SNTAGT. The CDR3 contains 14 residues. V lost 0 bases, J lost 4 bases, and 4 bases lay in between. CDR3 sequence reads: CASSDSRGANVLTF. CDR3 bases: TGTGCCAGCAGTGACTCGCGAGGGGCCAACGTCCTGACTTTC.

The V gene is TRBV5-1, the J gene TRBJ1-2; a possible D gene is TRBD1 (5 bases). The CDR3 consists of 15 residues. The V end lost 0 bases, the J end lost 0 bases, and 9 bases lay between the germline ends. Germline V CDR1 and CDR2: SGHRS, YFSETQ. The CDR3 coding sequence is TGCGCCAGCAGCTTGGCACAGGTTACTAACTATGGCTACACCTTC. Translating gives CASSLAQVTNYGYTF. The whole variable domain, remainder taken from reference TRBV5-1 and TRBJ1-2, is KAGVTQTPRYLIKTRGQQVTLSCSPISGHRSVSWYQQTPGQGLQFLFEYFSETQRNKGNFPGRFSGRQFSNSRSEMNVSTLELGDSALYLCASSLAQVTNYGYTFGSGTRLTVV.